In its sample, the clone carrying this TCR beta chain was seen many times. TCRdb re-derived calls from the PCR reads in MiXCR, one entry per CDR3 protein. Among about 630,000 distinct CDR3 sequences, around 25% were seen once, and the ten largest hold 0.78%. This entry comes from a study of molecular identifiers for immune sequencing clone quantification. V was pared by 1 base and J by 1 base, with 9 bases between. Germline lookup yields CDR1 MDHEN and CDR2 SYDVKM. The CDR3 is 15 amino acids. Sequencing input: naive CD8+ T cells from blood, with Jurkat cell RNA spiked in. Subset defined: FACS-sorted CD8+CD4-CCR7+CD45RA+ naive T cells. This receptor was taken from a human donor in good health. Some libraries in this study had Jurkat cell RNA spiked in. The chain joins TRBV28 to TRBJ2-3; D not certain. CDR3 in DNA: TGTGCCAGCAGTTTATCGACTCTGGGCACAGATACGCAGTATTTT. Protein sequence: CASSLSTLGTDTQYF.